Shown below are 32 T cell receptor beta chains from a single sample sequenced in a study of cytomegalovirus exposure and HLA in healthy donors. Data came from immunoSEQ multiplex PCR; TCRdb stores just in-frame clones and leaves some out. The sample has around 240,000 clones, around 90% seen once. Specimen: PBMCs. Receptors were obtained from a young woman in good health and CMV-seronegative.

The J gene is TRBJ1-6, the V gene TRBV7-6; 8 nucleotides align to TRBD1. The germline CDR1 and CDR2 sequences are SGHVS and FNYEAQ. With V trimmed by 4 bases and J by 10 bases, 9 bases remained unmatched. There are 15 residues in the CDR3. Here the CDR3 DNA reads TGTGCCAGCAGCTCCTCTACAGGGGGAGGATCACCCCTCCACTTT. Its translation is CASSSSTGGGSPLHF.

CDR3 region: CASSLSGLGYGYTF. CDR3 DNA: TGTGCCAGCAGTTTATCAGGGTTGGGCTATGGCTACACCTTC. This sequence joins TRBV28 and TRBJ1-2; tentatively, D is TRBD1 (5 bases). CDR1 and CDR2 from the germline V gene are MDHEN and SYDVKM. Trimming pared 1 base from V and 4 bases from J, leaving 10 bases between. The CDR3 length is 14 residues.

The CDR3 loop is CASSPVEGDEKLFF. The CDR3 DNA is TGTGCCAGCAGCCCGGTTGAGGGGGACGAAAAACTGTTTTTT. The chain couples TRBV7-8 to TRBJ1-4, with D possibly TRBD1 on 6 matching bases. V was pared by 5 bases and J by 8 bases, with 15 bases between. This CDR3 is 14 amino acids long. From germline, CDR1 is SGHVS and CDR2 FQNEAQ.

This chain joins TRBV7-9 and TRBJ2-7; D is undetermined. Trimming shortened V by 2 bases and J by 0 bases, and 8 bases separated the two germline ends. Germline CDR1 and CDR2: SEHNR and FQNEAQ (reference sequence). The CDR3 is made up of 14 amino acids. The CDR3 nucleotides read TGTGCCAGCAGCTTATGGAACAGCTCCTACGAGCAGTACTTC. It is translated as CASSLWNSSYEQYF.

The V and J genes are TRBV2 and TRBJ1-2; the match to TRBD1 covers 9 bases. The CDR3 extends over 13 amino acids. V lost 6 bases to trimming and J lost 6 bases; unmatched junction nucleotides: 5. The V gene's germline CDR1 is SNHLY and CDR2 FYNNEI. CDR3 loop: CASSGQGRDGYTF. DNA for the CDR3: TGTGCCAGCAGCGGACAGGGGAGAGATGGCTACACCTTC.

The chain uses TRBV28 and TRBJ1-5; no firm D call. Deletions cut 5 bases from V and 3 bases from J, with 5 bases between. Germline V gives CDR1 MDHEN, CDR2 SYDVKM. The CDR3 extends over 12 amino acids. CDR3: CASSQSNQPQHF. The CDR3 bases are TGTGCCAGCAGTCAATCCAATCAGCCCCAGCATTTT.

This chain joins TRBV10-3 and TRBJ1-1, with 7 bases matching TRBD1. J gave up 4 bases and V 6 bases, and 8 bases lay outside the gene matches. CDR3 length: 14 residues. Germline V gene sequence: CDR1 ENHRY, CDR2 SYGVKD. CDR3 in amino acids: CAISQLTGTTEAFF. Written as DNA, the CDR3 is TGTGCCATCAGCCAATTGACAGGGACCACTGAAGCTTTCTTT.

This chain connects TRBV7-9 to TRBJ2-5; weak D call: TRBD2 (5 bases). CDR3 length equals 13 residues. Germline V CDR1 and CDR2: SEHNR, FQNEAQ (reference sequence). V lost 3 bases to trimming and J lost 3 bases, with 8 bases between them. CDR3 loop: CASSFTREETQYF. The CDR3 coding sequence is TGTGCCAGCAGCTTTACTAGGGAAGAGACCCAGTACTTC.

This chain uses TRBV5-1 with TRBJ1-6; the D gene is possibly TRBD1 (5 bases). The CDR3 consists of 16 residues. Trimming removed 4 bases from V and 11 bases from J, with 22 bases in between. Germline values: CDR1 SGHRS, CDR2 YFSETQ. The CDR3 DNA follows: TGCGCCAGCAGCCCAAGCACCGGGACGGCGGGGGCACCCCTCCACTTT. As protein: CASSPSTGTAGAPLHF.

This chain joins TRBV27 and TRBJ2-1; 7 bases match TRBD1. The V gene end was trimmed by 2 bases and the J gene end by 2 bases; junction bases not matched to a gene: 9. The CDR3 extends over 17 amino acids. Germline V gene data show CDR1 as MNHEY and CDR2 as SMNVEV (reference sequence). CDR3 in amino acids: CASSLDRALGAYNEQFF. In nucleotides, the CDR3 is TGTGCCAGCAGTTTAGACAGGGCCCTCGGCGCCTACAATGAGCAGTTCTTC.

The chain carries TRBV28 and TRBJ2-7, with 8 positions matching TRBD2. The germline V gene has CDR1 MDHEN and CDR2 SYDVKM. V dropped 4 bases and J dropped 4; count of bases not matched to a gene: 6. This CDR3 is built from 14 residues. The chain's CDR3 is CASSSPGGRYEQYV. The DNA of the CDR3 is TGTGCCAGCAGTTCCCCGGGCGGGAGGTACGAGCAGTACGTC.

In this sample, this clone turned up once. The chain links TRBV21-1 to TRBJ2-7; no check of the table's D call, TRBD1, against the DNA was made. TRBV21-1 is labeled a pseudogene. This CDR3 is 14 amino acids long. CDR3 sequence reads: CASSKGDRDYEQYF. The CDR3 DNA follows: TGTGCCAGCAGCAAAGGGGACAGGGATTACGAGCAGTACTTC.

CDR3 sequence (DNA): TGTGCCAGCAGTGAAACTAGCGGGGACAACACCGGGGAGCTGTTTTTT. Amino acids: CASSETSGDNTGELFF. The J gene is TRBJ2-2, the V gene TRBV6-4; 10 bases match TRBD2. The V segment lost 3 bases and the J segment 2 bases; nucleotides outside the gene matches: 3. The CDR3 length is 16 residues. Germline V gene sequence: CDR1 MRHNA, CDR2 SNTAGT.

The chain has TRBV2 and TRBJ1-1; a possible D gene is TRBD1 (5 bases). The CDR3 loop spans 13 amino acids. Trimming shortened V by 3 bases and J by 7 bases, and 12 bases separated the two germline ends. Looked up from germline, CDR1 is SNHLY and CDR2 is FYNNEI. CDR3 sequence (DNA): TGTGCCAGCAGTGATCTGGCAGGGATTGAAGCTTTCTTT. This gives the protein CASSDLAGIEAFF.

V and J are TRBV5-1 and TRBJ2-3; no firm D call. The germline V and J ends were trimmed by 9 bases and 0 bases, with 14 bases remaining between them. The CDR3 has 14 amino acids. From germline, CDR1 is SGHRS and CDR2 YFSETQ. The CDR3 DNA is TGCGCCACCCGACAACGACCTAGCACAGATACGCAGTATTTT. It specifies CATRQRPSTDTQYF.

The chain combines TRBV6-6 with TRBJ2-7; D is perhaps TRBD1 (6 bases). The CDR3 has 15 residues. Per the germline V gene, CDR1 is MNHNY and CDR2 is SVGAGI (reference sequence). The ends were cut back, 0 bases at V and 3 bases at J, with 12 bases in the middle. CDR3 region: CASSYSAGTNYEQYF. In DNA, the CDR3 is TGTGCCAGCAGTTACTCCGCAGGGACAAACTACGAGCAGTACTTC.

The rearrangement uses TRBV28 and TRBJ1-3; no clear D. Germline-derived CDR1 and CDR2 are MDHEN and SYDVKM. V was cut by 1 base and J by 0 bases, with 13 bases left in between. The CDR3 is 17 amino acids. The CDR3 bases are TGTGCCAGCAGTTTATCCGTCGGTCGTTCCTCTGGAAACACCATATATTTT. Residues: CASSLSVGRSSGNTIYF.

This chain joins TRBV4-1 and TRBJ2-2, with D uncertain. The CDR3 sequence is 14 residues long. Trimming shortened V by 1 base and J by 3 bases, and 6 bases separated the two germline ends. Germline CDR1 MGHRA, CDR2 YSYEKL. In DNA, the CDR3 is TGCGCCAGCAGCCAAGGGCGGTACACCGGGGAGCTGTTTTTT. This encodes CASSQGRYTGELFF.

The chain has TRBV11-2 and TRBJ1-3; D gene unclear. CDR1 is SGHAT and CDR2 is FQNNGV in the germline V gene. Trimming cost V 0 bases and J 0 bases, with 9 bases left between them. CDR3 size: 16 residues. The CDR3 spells CASSLEPRSSGNTIYF. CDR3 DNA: TGTGCCAGCAGCTTAGAACCTCGTAGCTCTGGAAACACCATATATTTT.

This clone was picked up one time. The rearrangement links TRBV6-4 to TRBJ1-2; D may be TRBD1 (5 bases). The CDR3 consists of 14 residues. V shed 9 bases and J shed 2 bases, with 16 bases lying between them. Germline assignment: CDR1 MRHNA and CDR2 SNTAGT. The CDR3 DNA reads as TGTGCCAGTGCCCAAGGGGCAGGGAACTATGGCTACACCTTC. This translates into CASAQGAGNYGYTF.

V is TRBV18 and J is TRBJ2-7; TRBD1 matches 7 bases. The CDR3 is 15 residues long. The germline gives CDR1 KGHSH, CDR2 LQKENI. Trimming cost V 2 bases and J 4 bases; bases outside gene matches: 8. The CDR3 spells CASSPGQAIEYEQYV. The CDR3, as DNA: TGTGCCAGCTCACCAGGACAGGCAATAGAGTACGAGCAGTACGTC.

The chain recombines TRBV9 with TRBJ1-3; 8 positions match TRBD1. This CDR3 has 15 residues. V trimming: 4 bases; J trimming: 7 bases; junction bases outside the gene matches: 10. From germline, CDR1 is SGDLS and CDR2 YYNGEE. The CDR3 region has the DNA TGTGCCAGCAGCCCCGGGACAGGAGTGGGGAACACCATATATTTT. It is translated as CASSPGTGVGNTIYF. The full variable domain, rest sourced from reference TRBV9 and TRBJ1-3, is DSGVTQTPKHLITATGQRVTLRCSPRSGDLSVYWYQQSLDQGLQFLIQYYNGEERAKGNILERFSAQQFPDLHSELNLSSLELGDSALYFCASSPGTGVGNTIYFGEGSWLTVV.

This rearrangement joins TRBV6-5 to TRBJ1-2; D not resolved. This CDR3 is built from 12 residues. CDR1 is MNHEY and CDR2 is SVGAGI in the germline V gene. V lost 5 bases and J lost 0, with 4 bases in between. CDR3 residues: CASSPANYGYTF. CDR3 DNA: TGTGCCAGCAGTCCCGCTAACTATGGCTACACCTTC.

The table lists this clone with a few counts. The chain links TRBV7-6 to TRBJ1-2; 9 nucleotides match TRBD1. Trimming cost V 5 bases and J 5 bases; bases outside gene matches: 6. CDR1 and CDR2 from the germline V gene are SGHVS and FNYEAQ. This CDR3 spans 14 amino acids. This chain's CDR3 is CASSPGTGTYGYTF. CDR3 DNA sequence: TGTGCCAGCAGCCCTGGGACAGGGACGTATGGCTACACCTTC.

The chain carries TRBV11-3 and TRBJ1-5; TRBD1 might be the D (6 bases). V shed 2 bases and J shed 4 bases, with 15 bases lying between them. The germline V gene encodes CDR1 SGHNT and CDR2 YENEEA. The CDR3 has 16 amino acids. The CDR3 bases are TGTGCCAGCAGCTTAAGGTCGACAGGAATAAATCAGCCCCAGCATTTT. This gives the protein CASSLRSTGINQPQHF.

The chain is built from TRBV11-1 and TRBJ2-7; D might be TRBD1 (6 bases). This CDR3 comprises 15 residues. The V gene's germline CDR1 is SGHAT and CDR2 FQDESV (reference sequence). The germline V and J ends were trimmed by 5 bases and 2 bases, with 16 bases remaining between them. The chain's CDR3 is CASSPSTGYAYEQYF. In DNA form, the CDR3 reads TGTGCCAGCAGCCCGTCGACAGGCTATGCCTACGAGCAGTACTTC.

CDR3 in DNA: TGTGCCAGCAGCGGTCCGGGGTCCGGCTACGAGCAGTACGTC. Amino acids: CASSGPGSGYEQYV. The chain employs TRBV7-9 and TRBJ2-7, with D perhaps TRBD2 (5 bases). This CDR3 has 14 residues. Trimming removed 5 bases from V and 3 bases from J, with 14 bases in between. Germline CDR1 is SEHNR and CDR2 is FQNEAQ (reference sequence).

The CDR3 nucleotides read TGTGCCAGCAGTTTAAGGAGGACCAACTATAATTCACCCCTCCACTTT. Translated: CASSLRRTNYNSPLHF. This rearrangement joins TRBV28 to TRBJ1-6; D is uncertain. The CDR3 is 16 amino acids. Germline lookup yields CDR1 MDHEN and CDR2 SYDVKM. Between the trimmed V and J ends, which lost 2 bases and 3 bases, there was a span of 11 bases.

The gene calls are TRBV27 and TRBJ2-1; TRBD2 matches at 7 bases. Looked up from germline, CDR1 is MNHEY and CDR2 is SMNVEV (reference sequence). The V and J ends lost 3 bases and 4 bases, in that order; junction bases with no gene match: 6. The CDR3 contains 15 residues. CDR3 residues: CASSFSGLGYNEQFF. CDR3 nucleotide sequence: TGTGCCAGCAGTTTTTCCGGACTAGGATACAATGAGCAGTTCTTC.

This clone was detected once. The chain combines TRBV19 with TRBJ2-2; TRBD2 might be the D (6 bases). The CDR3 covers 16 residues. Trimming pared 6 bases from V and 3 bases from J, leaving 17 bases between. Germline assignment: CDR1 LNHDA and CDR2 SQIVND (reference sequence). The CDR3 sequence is CASRDPAGGHTGELFF. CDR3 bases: TGTGCCAGTAGAGACCCGGCAGGAGGGCACACCGGGGAGCTGTTTTTT.

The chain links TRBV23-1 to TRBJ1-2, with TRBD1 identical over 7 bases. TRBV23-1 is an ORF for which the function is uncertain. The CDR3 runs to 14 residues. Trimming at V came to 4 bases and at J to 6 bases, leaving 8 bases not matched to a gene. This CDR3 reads CASSPAWDRHGYTF. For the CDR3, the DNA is TGCGCCAGCAGTCCCGCATGGGACAGACATGGCTACACCTTC.

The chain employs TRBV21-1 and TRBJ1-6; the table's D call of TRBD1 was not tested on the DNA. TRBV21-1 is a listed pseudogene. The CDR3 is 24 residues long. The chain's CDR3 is CASSKSADRTGVFGYVNNNSPLHF. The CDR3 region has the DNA TGTGCCAGCAGCAAATCTGCAGATCGGACAGGGGTTTTTGGGTATGTCAACAATAATTCACCCCTCCACTTT.